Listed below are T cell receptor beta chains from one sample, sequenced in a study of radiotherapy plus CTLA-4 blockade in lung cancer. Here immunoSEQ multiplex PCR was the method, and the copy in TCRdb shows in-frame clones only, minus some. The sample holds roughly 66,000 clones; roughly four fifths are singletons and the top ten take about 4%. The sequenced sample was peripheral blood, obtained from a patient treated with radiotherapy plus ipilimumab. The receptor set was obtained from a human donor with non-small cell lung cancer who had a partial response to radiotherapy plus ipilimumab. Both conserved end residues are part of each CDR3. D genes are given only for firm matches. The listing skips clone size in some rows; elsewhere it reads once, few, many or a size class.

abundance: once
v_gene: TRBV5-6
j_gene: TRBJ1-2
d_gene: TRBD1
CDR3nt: TGTGCCAGCAGCTGGACAGGAGAGCATGGCTACACCTTC
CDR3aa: CASSWTGEHGYTF

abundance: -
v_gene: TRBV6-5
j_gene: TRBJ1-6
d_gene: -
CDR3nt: TGTGCCAGCAGCTCCGGGGAGGTCCTTAATTCACCCCTCCACTTT
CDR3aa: CASSSGEVLNSPLHF

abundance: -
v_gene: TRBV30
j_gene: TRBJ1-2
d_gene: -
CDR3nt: TGTGCCTTTATGAGGAGAGGGGGAAAGTACGGCTACACCTTC
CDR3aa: CAFMRRGGKYGYTF

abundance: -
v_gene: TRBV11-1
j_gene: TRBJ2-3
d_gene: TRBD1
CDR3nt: TGTGCCAGCACCGTGGACAGGGGGCGCGAACATACGCAGTATTTT
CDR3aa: CASTVDRGREHTQYF

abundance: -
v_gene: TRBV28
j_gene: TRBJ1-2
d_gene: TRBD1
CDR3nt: TGTGCCAGCAGTTCGGACAGGTTGATAAGGGGCTACACCTTC
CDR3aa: CASSSDRLIRGYTF

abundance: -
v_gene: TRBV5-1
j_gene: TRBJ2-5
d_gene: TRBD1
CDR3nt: TGCGCCAGCAGCCCGAGGACAGGGTCGGAGGAAGAGACCCAGTACTTC
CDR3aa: CASSPRTGSEEETQYF

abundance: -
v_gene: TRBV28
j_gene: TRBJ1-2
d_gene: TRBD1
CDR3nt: TGTGCCAGCAGGTTAGGACAGGGTGGTGGCTACACCTTC
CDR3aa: CASRLGQGGGYTF

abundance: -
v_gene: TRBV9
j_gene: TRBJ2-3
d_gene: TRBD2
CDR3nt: TGTGCCAGCAGCGAGACTAGCGGGAGGTCTGGAGATACGCAGTATTTT
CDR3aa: CASSETSGRSGDTQYF

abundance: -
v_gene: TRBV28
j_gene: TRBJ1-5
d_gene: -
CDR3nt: TGTGCCAGCAGTTTTACAGATAACAATCAGCCCCAGCATTTT
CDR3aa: CASSFTDNNQPQHF

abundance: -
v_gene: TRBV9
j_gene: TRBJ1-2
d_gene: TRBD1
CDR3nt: TGTGCCAGCAGCGCCCCGGACAGGGGGCCGGGGAGCTACACCTTC
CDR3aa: CASSAPDRGPGSYTF

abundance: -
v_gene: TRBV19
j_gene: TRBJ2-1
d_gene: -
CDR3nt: TGTGCCAGTAGTTCGGCAACGCCGGGTGAGCAGTTCTTC
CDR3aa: CASSSATPGEQFF

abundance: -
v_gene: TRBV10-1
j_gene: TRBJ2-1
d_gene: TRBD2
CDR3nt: TGCGCCAGCAGTGAGTTGGCTAGCGGGAGCCCGGAGCAGTTCTTC
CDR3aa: CASSELASGSPEQFF

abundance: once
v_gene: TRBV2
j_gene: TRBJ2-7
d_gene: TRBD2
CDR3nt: TGTGCCAGCAGTGGGGGAGGGGATAAGGGCATCGAGCAGTACTTC
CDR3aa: CASSGGGDKGIEQYF

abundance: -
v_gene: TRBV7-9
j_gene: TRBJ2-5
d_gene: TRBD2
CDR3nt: TGTGCCAGCAGCCGCACCGGGGGGGAGACCCAGTACTTC
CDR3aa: CASSRTGGETQYF

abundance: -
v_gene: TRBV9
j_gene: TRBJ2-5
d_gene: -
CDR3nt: TGTGCCAGCAGCGTAGCTACCGCCGAAGAGACCCAGTACTTC
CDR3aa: CASSVATAEETQYF

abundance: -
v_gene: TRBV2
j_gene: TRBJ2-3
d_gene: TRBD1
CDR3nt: TGTGCCAGCAGTGAACAGGGGGCCGGAGATACGCAGTATTTT
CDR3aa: CASSEQGAGDTQYF

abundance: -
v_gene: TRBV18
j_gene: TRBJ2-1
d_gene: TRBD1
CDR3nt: TGTGCCAGCTCGCGGGACAGGGGATATGAGCAGTTCTTC
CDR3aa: CASSRDRGYEQFF

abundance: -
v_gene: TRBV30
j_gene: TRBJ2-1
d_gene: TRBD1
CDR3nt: TGTGCCTGGACAGGGGGAACAGGTACTCACAATGAGCAGTTCTTC
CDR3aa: CAWTGGTGTHNEQFF

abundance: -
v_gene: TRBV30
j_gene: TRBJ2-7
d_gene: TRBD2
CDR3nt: TGTGCCTCTCTCCCCGGGACTAGCGGGAGATACGAGCAGTACTTC
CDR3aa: CASLPGTSGRYEQYF

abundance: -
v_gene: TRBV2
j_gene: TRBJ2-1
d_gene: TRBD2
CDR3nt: TGTGCCAGCAGTGAAGCGCGGGGGGGCTCCTACAATGAGCAGTTCTTC
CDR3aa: CASSEARGGSYNEQFF

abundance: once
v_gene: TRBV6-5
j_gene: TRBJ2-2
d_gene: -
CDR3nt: TGTGCCAGCAGTTACTCGGCGGAGAACACCGGGGAGCTGTTTTTT
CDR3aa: CASSYSAENTGELFF

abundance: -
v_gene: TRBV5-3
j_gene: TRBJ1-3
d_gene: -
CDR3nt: TGTGCCAGAAGCTTGGTGGAGTGGCAGGGATCTGGAAACACCATATATTTT
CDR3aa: CARSLVEWQGSGNTIYF

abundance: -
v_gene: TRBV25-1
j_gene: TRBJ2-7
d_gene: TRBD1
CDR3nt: TGTGCCAGCAGTGATGGGGGACAGGCCTACGAGCAGTACTTC
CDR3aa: CASSDGGQAYEQYF

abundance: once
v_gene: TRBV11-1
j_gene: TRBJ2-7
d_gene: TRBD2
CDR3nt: TGTGCCAGCAGCCACAGCGGGGGACGGACCTACGAGCAGTACTTC
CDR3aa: CASSHSGGRTYEQYF

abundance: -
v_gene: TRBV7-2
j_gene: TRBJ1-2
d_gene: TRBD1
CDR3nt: TGTGCCAGCACCCCGACAGGGAACTATGGCTACACCTTC
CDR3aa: CASTPTGNYGYTF

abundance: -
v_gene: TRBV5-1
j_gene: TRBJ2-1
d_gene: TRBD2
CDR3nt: TGCGCCAGCAGCTTGGAAGCGGGAATTTACAATGAGCAGTTCTTC
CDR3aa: CASSLEAGIYNEQFF

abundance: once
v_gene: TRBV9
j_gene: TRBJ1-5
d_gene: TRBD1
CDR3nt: TGTGCCAGCAGCGTAGGGGACAGGGGGTCTTTACAGCCCCAGCATTTT
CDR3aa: CASSVGDRGSLQPQHF

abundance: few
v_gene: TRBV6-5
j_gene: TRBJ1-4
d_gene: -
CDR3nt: TGTGCCAGCAGTTACGGGCCGGCAACTAATGAAAAACTGTTTTTT
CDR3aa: CASSYGPATNEKLFF

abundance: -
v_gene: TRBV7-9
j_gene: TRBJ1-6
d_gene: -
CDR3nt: TGTGCCAGCAGCTTAGAACAGTATAATTCACCCCTCCACTTT
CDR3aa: CASSLEQYNSPLHF